The 2 T cell receptor beta chains presented below share a single source sample, sequenced in a study of blood T cell repertoires in COVID-19. Repertoires were generated with immunoSEQ multiplex PCR, while TCRdb's copy carries only in-frame clones and drops some. Of approximately 310,000 clones detected, approximately 85% appear once; the ten largest clones hold under 2.5%. Sequencing used PBMCs or T cells enriched from blood (not recorded which). The source is a man aged 25 to 40 who had recovered from COVID-19.

This clone was observed a few times. The J gene is TRBJ2-2, the V gene TRBV30, with D maybe TRBD2 (6 bases). The CDR3 is made up of 14 amino acids. The germline CDR1 and CDR2 sequences are GTSNPN and SVGIG (reference sequence). Trimming shortened V by 2 bases and J by 1 base, and 8 bases separated the two germline ends. DNA of the CDR3: TGTGCCTGGAGTCCGGGACTGAACACCGGGGAGCTGTTTTTT. It is translated as CAWSPGLNTGELFF.

The J gene is TRBJ2-3, the V gene TRBV24-1; weak D call: TRBD2 (5 bases). Trimming pared 4 bases from V and 7 bases from J, leaving 14 bases between. Germline V gene sequence: CDR1 KGHDR, CDR2 SFDVKD. The CDR3 is 14 residues long. CDR3 sequence (DNA): TGTGCCACCAGTGACCCCGGACTTGCAAATACGCAGTATTTT. This encodes CATSDPGLANTQYF.